The rows below give T cell receptor beta chains drawn from one sample of a study of OX40 agonist ivuxolimab in advanced cancers. The assay was immunoSEQ multiplex PCR, and TCRdb's table has in-frame clones only and misses some. The table lists tens of thousands of clones, around 90% of them singletons, with roughly 9.8% in the top ten. This material consisted of CD4+ or CD8+ T cells sorted from blood, taken in a trial of the OX40 agonist ivuxolimab. These receptors were obtained from an adult with an advanced solid tumor such as melanoma, head and neck, liver or kidney cancer. CDR3s leave out the opening cysteine and the closing phenylalanine or tryptophan.

>TRBV9
ASSVDGRTSNEQY
>TRBV10-3
AISEPGQGFTEAF
>TRBV9
ASGPGQGAYEQY
>TRBV5-4
ASSSGLASYEQY
>TRBV4-1
ASSQGIEVPSYEQY
>TRBV27
ASSLLGSNQPQH
>TRBV28
ASSVIGGELF
>TRBV4-2
ASSQESLGQGAWNTEAF
>TRBV5-5
ASSLWQGFSDTEAF
>TRBV30
ALSRETSGSWRAETQY
>TRBV6-1
ASSELLVPGELF
>TRBV30
AWSVVVNTEAF
>TRBV11-2
ASWGGADTQY
>TRBV30
AWRRGETTNEKLF
>TRBV5-1
ASMREYSNEQF
>TRBV27
ASSLYGRGLNQPQH
>TRBV5-4
ASGESYNEQF
>TRBV2
ATYGGRNEQF
>TRBV4-1
ASSQERSGGAVNTEAF
>TRBV2
ASIGGRIYGYT
>TRBV27
ASSSRFRGDYGYT
>TRBV4-2
ASSQLSLKAGSSYNEQF
>TRBV18
ASSYEQY
>TRBV11-2
ASSLGTGRSFY
>TRBV5-8
ASSFGSSYEQY
>TRBV11-2
ASSGGFYEQY
>TRBV30
AWSVWSMNTEAF
>TRBV27
ASMAGQYEQY
>TRBV6-5
ASSYTQGDYEQY
>TRBV7-2
ASSWTGRPYEQY
>TRBV5-8
ASSWTLGPQH
>TRBV7-9
ASSFLLETEAF
>TRBV28
ASSLTRGGTEAF
>TRBV27
ASSFGADYGYT
>TRBV6-5
ASSYTGMNTEAF
>TRBV5-6
ASGMGVMDEQY
>TRBV27
ASSFWQGPYEQY
>TRBV5-3
ARSHFWIAGEKYNEQF
>TRBV27
ASSFGGYGYT
>TRBV4-1
ASSQQYQETQY
>TRBV6-1
ASSENRGRYNSPLH
>TRBV5-6
ASSLGGALHEQY
>TRBV7-9
ASSFGTANTEAF
>TRBV13
ASTPGGVNTGELF
>TRBV27
ASSAQGSYEQY
>TRBV10-2
ASSELRGGLTEAF
>TRBV7-2
ASSEGAETQY
>TRBV5-6
ASSLLTVDGSDTQY
>TRBV30
AWSVDSGYNEQY
>TRBV18
ASSPKDTEYTIY